This T cell receptor beta chain was identified in a study of blood T cells in healthy people across ages. Study-wide points: It was not possible, with unsorted PBMCs, to conclusively compare naive and antigen-experienced cells. The donors' CMV status was not determined, possibly confounding changes in expanded clonotypes.

J lost 6 bases, V lost 6 bases, and 17 bases had no gene match. This CDR3 is 16 amino acids long. Germline values: CDR1 DFQATT, CDR2 SNEGSKA (reference sequence). This clonotype showed up many times. The antigen remains undetermined. PCR was performed a second time for about 6 to 11 cycles using a sample-barcoded 5' primer and a J-beta primer mix. TCRdb re-called the 5' RACE reads through MiXCR, storing one row per CDR3 protein. Of 650,000 to 700,000 distinct CDR3 sequences listed, 45% to 60% are singletons. The sequencing sample was made of blood. The TCR originated in a woman of 80 years or more in good health. This sequence joins TRBV20-1 and TRBJ2-1; 7 bases align to TRBD2. The CDR3 loop is CSANPPPLSSGNEQFF. The CDR3 DNA follows: TGCAGTGCCAATCCCCCCCCCTTGTCTAGCGGCAATGAGCAGTTCTTC.